This passage covers 2 T cell receptor beta chains from one sample sequenced in a study of T cells in Graves' hyperthyroidism and ophthalmopathy. Authors of the study amplified TCR beta CDR3 regions from RNA transcripts. A first-round RT-PCR of the TCR CDR3 used the HTBI primer set. MiXCR, run by TCRdb on the multiplex PCR reads, gives a single entry per CDR3 protein. This sample has some 770,000 distinct CDR3 sequences; about 16% occur once, and the top ten carry approximately 8.4%. Specimen: blood. Receptors originate from a man aged 18 to 29 with Graves' hyperthyroidism.

This clonotype was picked up many times. The CDR3, as DNA: TGCGCCAGCAGCTTGTTGGCTAGCGGGAGTTCGTTTTACAATGAGCAGTTCTTC. This sequence encodes CASSLLASGSSFYNEQFF. The chain couples TRBV5-1 to TRBJ2-1, with TRBD2 identical over 10 bases. From germline, CDR1 is SGHRS and CDR2 YFSETQ. Losses at the gene ends were 1 base for V and 4 bases for J; bases not matched to a gene: 11. The CDR3 spans 18 residues. The whole variable domain, filled in from reference TRBV5-1 and TRBJ2-1, reads KAGVTQTPRYLIKTRGQQVTLSCSPISGHRSVSWYQQTPGQGLQFLFEYFSETQRNKGNFPGRFSGRQFSNSRSEMNVSTLELGDSALYLCASSLLASGSSFYNEQFFGPGTRLTVL.

This clonotype has at least ten counts. The CDR3 DNA sequence: TGTGCCAGCAGCTTAGCGGGGGCAGGCTCCTACGAGCAGTACTTC. Translated: CASSLAGAGSYEQYF. This chain uses TRBV7-6 with TRBJ2-7, with D perhaps TRBD1 (6 bases). This CDR3 region has 15 residues. Germline V CDR1 and CDR2: SGHVS, FNYEAQ. V shed 0 bases and J shed 0 bases, with 9 bases lying between them.